This TCR beta chain was sequenced during a study of blood T cell repertoires in COVID-19 (dated by TCRdb to about 2020). For the study in its entirety: Samples covering the acute and convalescent phases of COVID-19 were provided by collaborators in the United States, Italy and Spain. The sample metadata nearly always contained a de-identified subject ID, COVID-19 status, age in years and sex. The repertoires were released in a freely available public database intended as a resource for research on the immune response to SARS-CoV-2. The prospective study material was composed of cDNA or gDNA derived from T cells, B-cell-depleted T cells, or PBMCs. HLA class I and class II types, where available, came from metadata supplied by the sample provider rather than from assay-based typing. Samples were obtained from the ongoing ImmuneRACE study (first 160 participants) and from 1,200 or so subjects provided by 6 global collaborators. The dataset comprised deeply sampled blood TCRbeta repertoires from subjects exposed to, actively infected with, or recovered from COVID-19.

Concerning this clone: No cognate antigen has been identified for it. There are no base qualities to consult, and no much larger clone falls within one base.

Results the study describes overall, beyond this receptor: The quantity of clinical and demographic metadata differed by source and by participant and was supplied without curation.

TCRbeta CDR3 regions were amplified from genomic DNA by means of the immunoSEQ Assay, a bias-controlled multiplex PCR. Processing in the source paper ran as follows. The number of nucleated cells in each sample was estimated by amplification of reference gene primers within the assay. Sequence reads were collapsed and filtered to measure the absolute abundance of every unique TCRbeta CDR3 rearrangement. For each sample, productive Simpson clonality was calculated as the square root of Simpson's diversity index over productive rearrangements. TCRdb took over this immuneACCESS table, retaining in-frame rearrangements with V and J assigned. Such tables are incomplete; in checked studies, under half of the missing clones stem from an unresolved V gene, and the remainder is unexplained. The D gene and trimming were derived from the DNA, and the V and J assignments and clone size from that table. This sample gives 150,000 or so clones in total; roughly 84% of them show up just once. The ten largest clones take up approximately 3.8% of the sample.

Each collaborating institution followed its own protocols to collect whole blood in K2EDTA tubes. For TCRbeta analysis, collaborator samples were shipped as frozen whole blood, as isolated PBMCs, or as DNA extracted from either sample type. The germline V gene encodes CDR1 SGHAT and CDR2 FQNNGV. Cut back by 6 bases and 2 bases, the V and J ends lie 11 bases apart. CDR3 length: 13 amino acids, cysteine to phenylalanine. Just CDR3 DNA is preserved here, 39 bases in frame from base 1. The sequencing input was peripheral blood. The receptor was isolated from an older woman with acute or convalescent COVID-19. The chain uses TRBV11-2 and TRBJ2-7, with a weak D call of TRBD2 (5 bases match). The DNA sequence is given as TGTGCCAGCAGACTAGACCTTACCTACGAGCAGTACTTC. Its amino acids are CASRLDLTYEQYF.